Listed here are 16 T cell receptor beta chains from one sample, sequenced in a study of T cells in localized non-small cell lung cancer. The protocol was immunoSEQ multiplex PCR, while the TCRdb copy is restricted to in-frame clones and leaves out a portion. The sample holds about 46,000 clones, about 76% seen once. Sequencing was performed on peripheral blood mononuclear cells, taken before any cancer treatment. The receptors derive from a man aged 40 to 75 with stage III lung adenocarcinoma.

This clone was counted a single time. The CDR3 is CASSLTGAPTNEKLFF. The CDR3 DNA sequence: TGTGCCAGCAGTTTAACCGGCGCCCCAACTAATGAAAAACTGTTTTTT. This sequence joins TRBV27 and TRBJ1-4; D ambiguous. V lost 2 bases and J lost 0, with 10 bases in between. The CDR3 sequence is 16 residues long. Germline CDR1 reads MNHEY; CDR2 reads SMNVEV (reference sequence).

CDR3 nucleotides: TGTGCTAGTGGGGGACCCTTGGGACAGCAAGAGACCCAGTACTTC. Amino acid sequence: CASGGPLGQQETQYF. The chain has TRBV12-5 and TRBJ2-5; 7 nucleotides agree with TRBD1. The CDR3 covers 15 residues. CDR1 and CDR2 (germline): LGHNT, FRNRAP. Trimming at V came to 6 bases and at J to 2 bases, leaving 9 bases not matched to a gene.

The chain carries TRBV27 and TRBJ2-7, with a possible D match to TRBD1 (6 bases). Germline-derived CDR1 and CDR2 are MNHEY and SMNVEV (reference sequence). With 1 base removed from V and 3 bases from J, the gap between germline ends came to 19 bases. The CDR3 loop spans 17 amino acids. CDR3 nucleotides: TGTGCCAGCAGTTTATGGGGGCCCCATAAACCCGTCTACGAGCAGTACTTC. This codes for CASSLWGPHKPVYEQYF.

DNA of the CDR3: TGTGCCAGCAGTTTAAGACAGGGGGCCTACGAGCAGTACTTC. Amino acids: CASSLRQGAYEQYF. V and J are TRBV6-5 and TRBJ2-7; TRBD1 aligns across 9 bases. V dropped 4 bases and J dropped 2; count of bases not matched to a gene: 3. The germline CDR1 and CDR2 sequences are MNHEY and SVGAGI. The CDR3 has 14 residues.

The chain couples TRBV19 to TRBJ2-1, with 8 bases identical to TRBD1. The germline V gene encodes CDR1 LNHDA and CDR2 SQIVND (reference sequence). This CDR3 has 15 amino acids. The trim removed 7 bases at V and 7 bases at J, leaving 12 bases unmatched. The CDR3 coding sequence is TGTGCCAGTATTTCCGGGACAGGAAGGCGGAATGAGCAGTTCTTC. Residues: CASISGTGRRNEQFF.

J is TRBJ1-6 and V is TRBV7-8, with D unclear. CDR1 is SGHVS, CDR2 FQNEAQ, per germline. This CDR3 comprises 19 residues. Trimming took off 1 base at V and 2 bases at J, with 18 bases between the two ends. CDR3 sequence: CASSLGFDTRSPYNSPLHF. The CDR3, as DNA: TGTGCCAGCAGCTTAGGTTTCGACACCAGGTCCCCCTATAATTCACCCCTCCACTTT.

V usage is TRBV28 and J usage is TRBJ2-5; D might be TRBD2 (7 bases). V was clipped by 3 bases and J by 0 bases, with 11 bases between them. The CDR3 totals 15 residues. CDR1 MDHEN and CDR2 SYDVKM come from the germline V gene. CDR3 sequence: CASSLGGLYQETQYF. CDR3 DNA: TGTGCCAGCAGTTTGGGGGGGCTATACCAAGAGACCCAGTACTTC.

The CDR3 here is CASSARGFLGYTF. CDR3 sequence (DNA): TGTGCCAGCAGCGCCAGAGGCTTCCTTGGCTACACCTTC. This rearrangement joins TRBV14 to TRBJ1-2, with D unresolved. The V gene's germline CDR1 is SGHDN and CDR2 FVKESK. V was cut by 5 bases and J by 7 bases, with 14 bases left in between. CDR3 length: 13 amino acids.

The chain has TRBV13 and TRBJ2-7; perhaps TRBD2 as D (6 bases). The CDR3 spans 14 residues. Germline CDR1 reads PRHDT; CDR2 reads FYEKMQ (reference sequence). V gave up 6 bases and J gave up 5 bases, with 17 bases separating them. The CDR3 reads CASRLHIGLHEQYF. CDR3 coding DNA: TGTGCCAGCAGACTTCACATCGGACTACACGAGCAGTACTTC.

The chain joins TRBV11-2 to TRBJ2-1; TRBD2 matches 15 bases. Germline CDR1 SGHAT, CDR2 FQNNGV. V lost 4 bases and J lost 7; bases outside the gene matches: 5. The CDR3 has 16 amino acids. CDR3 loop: CASSSGLAGGQNEQFF. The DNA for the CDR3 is TGTGCCAGCAGCTCCGGACTAGCGGGGGGGCAAAATGAGCAGTTCTTC.

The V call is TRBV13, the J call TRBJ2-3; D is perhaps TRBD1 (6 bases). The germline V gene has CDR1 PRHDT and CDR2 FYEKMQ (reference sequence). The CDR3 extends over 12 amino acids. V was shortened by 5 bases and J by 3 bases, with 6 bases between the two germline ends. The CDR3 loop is CASSRGTDTQYF. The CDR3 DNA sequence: TGTGCCAGCAGCAGGGGGACAGATACGCAGTATTTT.

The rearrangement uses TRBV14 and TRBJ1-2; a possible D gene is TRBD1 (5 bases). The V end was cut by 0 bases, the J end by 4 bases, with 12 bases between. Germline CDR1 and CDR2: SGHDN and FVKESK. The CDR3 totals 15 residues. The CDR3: CASSQDRVGSYGYTF. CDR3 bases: TGTGCCAGCAGCCAAGACAGGGTCGGGAGCTATGGCTACACCTTC.

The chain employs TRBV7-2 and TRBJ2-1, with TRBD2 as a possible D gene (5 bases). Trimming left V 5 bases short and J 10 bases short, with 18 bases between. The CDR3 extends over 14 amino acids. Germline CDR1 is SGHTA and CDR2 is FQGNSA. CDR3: CASSRMVQASEQFF. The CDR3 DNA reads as TGTGCCAGCAGCCGAATGGTTCAGGCTAGCGAGCAGTTCTTC.

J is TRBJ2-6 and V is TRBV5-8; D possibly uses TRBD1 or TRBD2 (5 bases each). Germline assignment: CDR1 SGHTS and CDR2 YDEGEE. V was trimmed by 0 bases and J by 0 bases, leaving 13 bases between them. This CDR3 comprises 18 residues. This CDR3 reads CASSLGWDLSSGANVLTF. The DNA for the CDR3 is TGTGCCAGCAGCTTGGGGTGGGACCTTAGCTCTGGGGCCAACGTCCTGACTTTC. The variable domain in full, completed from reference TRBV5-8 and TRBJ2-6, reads EAGVTQSPTHLIKTRGQQATLRCSPISGHTSVYWYQQALGLGLQFLLWYDEGEERNRGNFPPRFSGRQFPNYSSELNVNALELEDSALYLCASSLGWDLSSGANVLTFGAGSRLTVL.

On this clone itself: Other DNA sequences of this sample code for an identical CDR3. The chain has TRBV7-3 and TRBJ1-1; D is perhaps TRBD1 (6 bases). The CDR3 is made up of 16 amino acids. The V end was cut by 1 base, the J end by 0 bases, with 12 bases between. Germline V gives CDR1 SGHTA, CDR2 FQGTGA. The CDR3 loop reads CASSLRGGHLNTEAFF. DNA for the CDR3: TGTGCCAGCAGCTTAAGGGGGGGCCACCTGAACACTGAAGCTTTCTTT.

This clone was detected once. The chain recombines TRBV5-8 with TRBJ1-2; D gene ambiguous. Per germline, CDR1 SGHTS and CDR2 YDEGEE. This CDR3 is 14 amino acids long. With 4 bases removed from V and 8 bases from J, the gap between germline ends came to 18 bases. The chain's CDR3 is CASSPEDPADGYTF. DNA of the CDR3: TGTGCCAGCAGCCCGGAGGACCCTGCCGACGGCTACACCTTC.